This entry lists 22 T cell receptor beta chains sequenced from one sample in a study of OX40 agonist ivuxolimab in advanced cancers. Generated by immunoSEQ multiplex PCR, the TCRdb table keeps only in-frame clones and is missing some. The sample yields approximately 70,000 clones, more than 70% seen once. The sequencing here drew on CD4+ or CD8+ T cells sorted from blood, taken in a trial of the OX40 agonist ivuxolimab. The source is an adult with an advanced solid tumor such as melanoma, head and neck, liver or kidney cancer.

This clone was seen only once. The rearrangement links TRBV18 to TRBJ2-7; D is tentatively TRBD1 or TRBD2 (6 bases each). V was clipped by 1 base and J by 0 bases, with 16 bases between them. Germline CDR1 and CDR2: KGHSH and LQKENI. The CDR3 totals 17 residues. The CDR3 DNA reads TGTGCCAGCTCACCACTCGGGGGAAAGGACAGCTCCTACGAGCAGTACTTC. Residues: CASSPLGGKDSSYEQYF.

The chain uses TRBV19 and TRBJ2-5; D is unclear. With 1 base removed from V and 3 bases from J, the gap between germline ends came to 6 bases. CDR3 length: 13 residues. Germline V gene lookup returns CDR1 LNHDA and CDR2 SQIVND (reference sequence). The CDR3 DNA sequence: TGTGCCAGTAGTATAGGGGTAGAAGAGACCCAGTACTTC. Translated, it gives CASSIGVEETQYF.

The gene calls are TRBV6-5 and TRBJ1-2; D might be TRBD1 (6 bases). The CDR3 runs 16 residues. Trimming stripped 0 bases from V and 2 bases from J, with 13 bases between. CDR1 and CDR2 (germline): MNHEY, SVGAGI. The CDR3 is CASSYSGARYNYGYTF. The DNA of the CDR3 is TGTGCCAGCAGTTACTCGGGGGCGCGGTACAACTATGGCTACACCTTC.

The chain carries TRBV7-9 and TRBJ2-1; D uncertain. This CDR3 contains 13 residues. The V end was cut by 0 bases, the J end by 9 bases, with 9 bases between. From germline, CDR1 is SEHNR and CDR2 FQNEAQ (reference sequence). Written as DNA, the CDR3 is TGTGCCAGCAGCTTAGCCTTGGGTCCTGAGCAGTTCTTC. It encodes CASSLALGPEQFF.

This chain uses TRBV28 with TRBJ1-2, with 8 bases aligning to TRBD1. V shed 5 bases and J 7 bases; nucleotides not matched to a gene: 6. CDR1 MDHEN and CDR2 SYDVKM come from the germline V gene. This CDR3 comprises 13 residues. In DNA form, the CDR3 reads TGTGCCAGCAGTGTACAGGGGGTGGGTGGCTACACCTTC. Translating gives CASSVQGVGGYTF.

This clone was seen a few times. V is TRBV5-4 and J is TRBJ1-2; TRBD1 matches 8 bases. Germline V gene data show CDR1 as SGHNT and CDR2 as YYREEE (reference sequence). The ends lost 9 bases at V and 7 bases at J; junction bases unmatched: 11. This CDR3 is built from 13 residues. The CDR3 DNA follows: TGTGCCACCGAATCCGGGACAGGCTCTGGCTACACCTTC. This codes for CATESGTGSGYTF.

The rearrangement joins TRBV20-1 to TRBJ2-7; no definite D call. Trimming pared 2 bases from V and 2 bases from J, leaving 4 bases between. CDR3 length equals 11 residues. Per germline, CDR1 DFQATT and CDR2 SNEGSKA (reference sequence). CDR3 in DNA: TGCAGTGCTAGACGGGCCTACGAGCAGTACTTC. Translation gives CSARRAYEQYF.

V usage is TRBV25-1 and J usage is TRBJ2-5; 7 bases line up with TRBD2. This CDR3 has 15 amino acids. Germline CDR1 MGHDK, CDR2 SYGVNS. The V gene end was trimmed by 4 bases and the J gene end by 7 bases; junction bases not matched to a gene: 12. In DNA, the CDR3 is TGTGCCAGCAGTGCCGCGACAGTCTGGGGGGGGACCCAGTACTTC. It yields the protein CASSAATVWGGTQYF.

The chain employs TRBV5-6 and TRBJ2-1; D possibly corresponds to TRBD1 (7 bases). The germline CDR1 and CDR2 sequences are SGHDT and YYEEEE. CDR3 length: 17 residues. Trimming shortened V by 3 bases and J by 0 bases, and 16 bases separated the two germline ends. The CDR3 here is CASSWNQGGGSYNEQFF. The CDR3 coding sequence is TGTGCCAGCAGCTGGAACCAGGGGGGTGGCTCCTACAATGAGCAGTTCTTC.

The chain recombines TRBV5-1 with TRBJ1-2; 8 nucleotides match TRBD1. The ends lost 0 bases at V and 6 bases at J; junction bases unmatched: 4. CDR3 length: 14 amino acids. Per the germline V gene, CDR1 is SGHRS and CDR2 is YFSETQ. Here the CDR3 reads CASSLVTGADGYTF. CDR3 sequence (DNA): TGCGCCAGCAGCTTGGTGACAGGGGCGGATGGCTACACCTTC. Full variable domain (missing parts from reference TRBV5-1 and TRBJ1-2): KAGVTQTPRYLIKTRGQQVTLSCSPISGHRSVSWYQQTPGQGLQFLFEYFSETQRNKGNFPGRFSGRQFSNSRSEMNVSTLELGDSALYLCASSLVTGADGYTFGSGTRLTVV.

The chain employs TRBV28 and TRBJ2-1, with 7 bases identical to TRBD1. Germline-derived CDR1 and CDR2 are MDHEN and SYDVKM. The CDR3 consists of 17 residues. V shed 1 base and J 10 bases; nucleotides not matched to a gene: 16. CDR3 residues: CASSLLYRGDTRTEQFF. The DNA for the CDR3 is TGTGCCAGCAGTTTATTATACAGGGGAGATACTAGGACCGAGCAGTTCTTC.

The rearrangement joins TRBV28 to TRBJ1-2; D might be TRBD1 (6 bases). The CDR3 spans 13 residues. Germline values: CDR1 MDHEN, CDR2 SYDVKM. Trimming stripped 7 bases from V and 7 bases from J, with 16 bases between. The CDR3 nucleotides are TGTGCCAGCAAGTCAACAGGGTGGCGTGGCTACACCTTC. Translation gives CASKSTGWRGYTF.

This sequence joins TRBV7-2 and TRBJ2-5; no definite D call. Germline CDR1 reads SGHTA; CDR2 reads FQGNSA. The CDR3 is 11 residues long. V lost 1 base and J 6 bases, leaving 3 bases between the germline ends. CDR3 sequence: CASSLGQTQYF. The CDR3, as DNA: TGTGCCAGCAGCTTAGGTCAGACCCAGTACTTC.

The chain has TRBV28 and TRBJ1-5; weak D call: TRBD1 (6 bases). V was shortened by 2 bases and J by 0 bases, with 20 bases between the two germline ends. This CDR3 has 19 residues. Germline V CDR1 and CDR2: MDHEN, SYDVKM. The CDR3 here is CASSLISDSLSYSNQPQHF. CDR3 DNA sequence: TGTGCCAGCAGTTTAATATCGGACAGCCTCTCTTATAGCAATCAGCCCCAGCATTTT.

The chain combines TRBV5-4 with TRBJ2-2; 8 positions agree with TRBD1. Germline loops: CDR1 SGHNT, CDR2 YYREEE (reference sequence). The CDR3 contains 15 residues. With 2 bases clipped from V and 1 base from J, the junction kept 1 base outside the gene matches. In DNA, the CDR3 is TGTGCCAGCAGCTTAGGGACAGGGAACACCGGGGAGCTGTTTTTT. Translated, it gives CASSLGTGNTGELFF.

In DNA, the CDR3 is TGTGCCATCAGTGGAGACGGATGGGATACGCAGTATTTT. This codes for CAISGDGWDTQYF. The chain links TRBV10-3 to TRBJ2-3; no definite D call. Between the trimmed V and J ends, which lost 4 bases and 6 bases, there was a span of 11 bases. Germline values: CDR1 ENHRY, CDR2 SYGVKD. The CDR3 is 13 residues long.

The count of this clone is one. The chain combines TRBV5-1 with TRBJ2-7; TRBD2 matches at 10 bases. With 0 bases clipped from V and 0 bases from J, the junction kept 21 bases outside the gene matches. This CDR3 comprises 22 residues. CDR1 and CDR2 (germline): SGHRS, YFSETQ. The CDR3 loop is CASSLGRTSGRRGAKDSYEQYF. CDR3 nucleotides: TGCGCCAGCAGCTTGGGGCGGACTAGCGGTAGACGGGGAGCAAAAGACTCCTACGAGCAGTACTTC. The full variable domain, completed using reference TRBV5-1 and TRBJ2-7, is KAGVTQTPRYLIKTRGQQVTLSCSPISGHRSVSWYQQTPGQGLQFLFEYFSETQRNKGNFPGRFSGRQFSNSRSEMNVSTLELGDSALYLCASSLGRTSGRRGAKDSYEQYFGPGTRLTVT.

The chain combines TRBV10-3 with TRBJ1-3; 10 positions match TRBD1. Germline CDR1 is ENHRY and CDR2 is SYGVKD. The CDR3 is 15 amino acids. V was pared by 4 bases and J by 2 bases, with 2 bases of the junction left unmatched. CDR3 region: CAISVGQGTGNTIYF. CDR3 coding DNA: TGTGCCATCAGTGTGGGACAGGGGACTGGAAACACCATATATTTT.

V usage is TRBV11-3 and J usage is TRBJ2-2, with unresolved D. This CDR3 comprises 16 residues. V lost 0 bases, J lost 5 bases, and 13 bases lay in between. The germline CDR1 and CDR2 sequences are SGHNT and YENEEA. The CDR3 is CASSLEGLRKTGELFF. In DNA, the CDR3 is TGTGCCAGCAGCTTAGAGGGCCTGAGGAAAACCGGGGAGCTGTTTTTT.

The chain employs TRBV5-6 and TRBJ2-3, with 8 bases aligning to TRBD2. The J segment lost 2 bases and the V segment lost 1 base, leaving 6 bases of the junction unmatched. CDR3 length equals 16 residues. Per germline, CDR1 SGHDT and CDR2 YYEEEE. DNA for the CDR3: TGTGCCAGCAGCTTGCCCACTAGCGGAAACACAGATACGCAGTATTTT. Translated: CASSLPTSGNTDTQYF.

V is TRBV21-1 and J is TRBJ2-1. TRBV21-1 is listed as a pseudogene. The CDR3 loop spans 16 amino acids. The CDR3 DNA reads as TGTGCCAGCAGCAAAGGTATATTTAACCAAGGCAATGAGCAGTTCTTC. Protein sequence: CASSKGIFNQGNEQFF.

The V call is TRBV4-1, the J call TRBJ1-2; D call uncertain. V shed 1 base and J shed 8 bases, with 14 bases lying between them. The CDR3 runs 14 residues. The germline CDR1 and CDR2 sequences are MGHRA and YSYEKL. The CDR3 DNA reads TGCGCCAGCAGCCAAGTGGGCAGCCCCGGGGGCTACACCTTC. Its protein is CASSQVGSPGGYTF.